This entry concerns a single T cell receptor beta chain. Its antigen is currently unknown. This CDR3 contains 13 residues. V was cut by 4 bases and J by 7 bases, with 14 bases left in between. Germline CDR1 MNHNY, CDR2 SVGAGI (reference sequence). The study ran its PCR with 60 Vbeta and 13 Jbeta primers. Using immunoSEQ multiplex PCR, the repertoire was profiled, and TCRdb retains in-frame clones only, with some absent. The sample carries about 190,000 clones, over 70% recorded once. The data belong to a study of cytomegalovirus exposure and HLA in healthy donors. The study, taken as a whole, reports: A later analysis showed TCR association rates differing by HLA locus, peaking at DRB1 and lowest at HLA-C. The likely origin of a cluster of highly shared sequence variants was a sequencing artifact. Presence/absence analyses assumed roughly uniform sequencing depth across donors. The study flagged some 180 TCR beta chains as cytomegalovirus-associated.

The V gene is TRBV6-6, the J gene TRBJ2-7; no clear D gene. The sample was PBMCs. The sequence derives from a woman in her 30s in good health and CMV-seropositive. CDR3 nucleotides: TGTGCCAGCAGTTCCTGGTCTCAGGCGGAGCAGTACTTC. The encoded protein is CASSSWSQAEQYF.